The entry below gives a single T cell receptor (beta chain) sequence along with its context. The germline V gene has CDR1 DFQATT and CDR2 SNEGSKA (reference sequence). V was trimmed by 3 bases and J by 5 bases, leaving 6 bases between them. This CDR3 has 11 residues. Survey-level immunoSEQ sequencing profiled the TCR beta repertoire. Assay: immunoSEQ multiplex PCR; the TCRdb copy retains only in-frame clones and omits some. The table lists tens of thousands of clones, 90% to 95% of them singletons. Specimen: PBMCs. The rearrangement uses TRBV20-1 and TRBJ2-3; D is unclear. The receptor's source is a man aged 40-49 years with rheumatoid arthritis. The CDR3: CSASLVDTQYF. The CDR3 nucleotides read TGCAGTGCTAGTCTCGTAGATACGCAGTATTTT.